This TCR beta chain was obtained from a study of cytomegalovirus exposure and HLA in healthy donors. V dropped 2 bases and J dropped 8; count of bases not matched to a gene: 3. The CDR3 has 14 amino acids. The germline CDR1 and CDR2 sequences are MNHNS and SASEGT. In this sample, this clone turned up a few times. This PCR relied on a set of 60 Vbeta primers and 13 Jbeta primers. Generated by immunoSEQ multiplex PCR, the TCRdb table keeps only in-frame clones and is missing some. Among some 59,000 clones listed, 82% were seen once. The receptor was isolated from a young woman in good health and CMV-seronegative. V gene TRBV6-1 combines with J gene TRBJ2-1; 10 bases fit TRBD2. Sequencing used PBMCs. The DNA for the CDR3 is TGTGCCAGCAGTGAACAAGCGGGAGGGGATGAGCAGTTCTTC. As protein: CASSEQAGGDEQFF.